The clone carrying this T cell receptor beta chain appeared a few times. This sample stems from a study of OX40 agonist ivuxolimab in advanced cancers. This CDR3 has 14 residues. Germline V gives CDR1 SGDLS, CDR2 YYNGEE. The V gene lost 2 bases and the J gene lost 5 bases, with 13 bases spanning the gap. Anyone with autoimmune disease history or systemic immunosuppression was excluded. Blood samples were obtained at baseline, cycle 4 day 1, and cycle 7 day 1. Using immunoSEQ multiplex PCR, the repertoire was profiled, and TCRdb retains in-frame clones only, with some absent. The data show about 100,000 clones, with 85% to 90% seen just once and 1.5% to 2% held by the top ten.

The sample was CD4+ or CD8+ T cells sorted from blood, taken in a trial of the OX40 agonist ivuxolimab. The chain uses TRBV9 and TRBJ1-2, with D tentatively TRBD1 (5 bases). The sequence derives from an adult with an advanced solid tumor such as melanoma, head and neck, liver or kidney cancer. CDR3 sequence: CASSVEDRAYGYTF. The CDR3 DNA reads TGTGCCAGCAGCGTGGAAGACAGAGCTTATGGCTACACCTTC.